The rows below give T cell receptor beta chains drawn from one sample of a study of beta chain features in type 1 diabetes. Data came from immunoSEQ multiplex PCR; TCRdb stores just in-frame clones and leaves some out. The data hold some 130,000 clones, with approximately 10% observed a single time. Sequencing was carried out using central memory CD4+ T cells from blood. These receptors all come from a man under 40 with type 1 diabetes. Both conserved end residues are part of each CDR3.

v_call: TRBV2
j_call: TRBJ2-3
cdr3_length: 15
cdr3_aa: CASSGRGGGTDTQYF

v_call: TRBV9
j_call: TRBJ2-3
cdr3_length: 14
cdr3_aa: CASSVGQGRDTQYF

v_call: TRBV4-2
j_call: TRBJ2-1
cdr3_length: 15
cdr3_aa: CASSQGLAMYNEQFF

v_call: TRBV5-1
j_call: TRBJ1-1
cdr3_length: 15
cdr3_aa: CASSPRNPMNTEAFF

v_call: TRBV7-2
j_call: TRBJ1-6
cdr3_length: 16
cdr3_aa: CASSPMQTGTNSPLHF

v_call: TRBV27
j_call: TRBJ1-6
cdr3_length: 18
cdr3_aa: CASSLSTTQTGYNSPLHF

v_call: TRBV5-1
j_call: TRBJ2-1
cdr3_length: 15
cdr3_aa: CASSLAIQKYNEQFF

v_call: TRBV4-3
j_call: TRBJ2-7
cdr3_length: 14
cdr3_aa: CASSRQTGVGEQYF

v_call: TRBV4-1
j_call: TRBJ1-2
cdr3_length: 15
cdr3_aa: CASSQDLRDDYGYTF

v_call: TRBV7-3
j_call: TRBJ2-7
cdr3_length: 14
cdr3_aa: CASSLNPGQGEQYF

v_call: TRBV5-1
j_call: TRBJ2-7
cdr3_length: 11
cdr3_aa: CASSSSYEQYF

v_call: TRBV30
j_call: TRBJ2-3
cdr3_length: 13
cdr3_aa: CASSSGGADTQYF

v_call: TRBV27
j_call: TRBJ2-3
cdr3_length: 15
cdr3_aa: CASSPDRVVGDTQYF

v_call: TRBV7-3
j_call: TRBJ2-7
cdr3_length: 13
cdr3_aa: CASSPGTGGEQYF

v_call: TRBV4-3
j_call: TRBJ2-3
cdr3_length: 19
cdr3_aa: CASSQGAGGRGRLTDTQYF

v_call: TRBV7-2
j_call: TRBJ2-1
cdr3_length: 15
cdr3_aa: CASSDQQGAYNEQFF

v_call: TRBV5-1
j_call: TRBJ1-2
cdr3_length: 14
cdr3_aa: CASSLEGTGGGYTF

v_call: TRBV4-1
j_call: TRBJ1-6
cdr3_length: 15
cdr3_aa: CASSPSTGYNSPLHF

v_call: TRBV7-9
j_call: TRBJ2-7
cdr3_length: 14
cdr3_aa: CASRGPGQGSEQYF

v_call: TRBV5-1
j_call: TRBJ2-7
cdr3_length: 13
cdr3_aa: CASGSQGHHEQYF

v_call: TRBV5-4
j_call: TRBJ2-5
cdr3_length: 14
cdr3_aa: CASSQGQGQETQYF

v_call: TRBV6-1
j_call: TRBJ2-4
cdr3_length: 14
cdr3_aa: CAISESGTENIQYF